This TCR beta chain is from a study of response to subunit inactivated influenza vaccine. This CDR3 is built from 14 residues. The germline V and J ends were trimmed by 3 bases and 4 bases, with 11 bases remaining between them. This clonotype was observed a handful of times. From the RT-PCR reads, TCRdb called clonotypes with MiXCR, one entry per CDR3 protein. Seen here are hundreds of thousands of distinct CDR3 sequences, approximately 15% observed once, and the top ten hold 2.5% to 3.5%. The chain carries TRBV12-3 or TRBV12-4 and TRBJ2-3; D is possibly TRBD2 (6 bases). This TCR was sampled from a man aged 45 to 75 who received an inactivated influenza vaccine. The sample in question was CD4+ T cells sorted from PBMCs, obtained roughly 24 months after vaccination. The CDR3 DNA is TGTGCCAGCAGTTTTCTTGCGGGGTCAGATACGCAGTATTTT. Translated, it gives CASSFLAGSDTQYF.